This T cell receptor beta chain was obtained from a study of tumor-infiltrating lymphocytes in primary liver carcinoma. This CDR3 region has 16 residues. The germline V gene encodes CDR1 MGHRA and CDR2 YSYEKL. This clonotype came up once. Mismatch with germline at one junction end may stem from a read error. In addition to blood RNA drawn from unsorted whole blood, germline DNA was extracted. Total RNA (approximately 0.5 ug) served as template for TCR beta cDNA synthesis primed by a constant-region primer. Slightly modified ARM-PCR with three nested multiplex PCR rounds yielded TCR beta libraries. Both of the initial two PCR rounds ran for approximately 11 cycles and employed TRBV1-TRBV30 forward primers alongside a C-beta reverse primer. Via MiXCR, TCRdb re-called the multiplex PCR reads, giving one row per CDR3 protein. The table records approximately 330,000 distinct CDR3 sequences, roughly two thirds of them present only once.

This TCR derives from a man aged 35 to 55 with primary liver carcinoma and hepatitis B virus infection. The V call is TRBV4-1, the J call TRBJ1-3; D is uncertain. Sequenced: peripheral blood. The CDR3 spells CVSSHQDWCSGNTIYF. The CDR3 DNA follows: TGCGTCAGCAGCCACCAAGACTGGTGCTCTGGAAACACCATATATTTT.